The TCR beta chain described here comes from a study of metastatic and nonmetastatic thyroid tumors. Findings of the study overall: The study reportedly found significantly higher TCR beta diversity in malignant thyroid tumors than benign nodules, in blood and tumor.

The CDR3 loop spans 12 amino acids. Trimming shortened V by 8 bases and J by 7 bases, and 14 bases separated the two germline ends. Using MiXCR, TCRdb re-called clones from the PCR reads. The sample carries roughly 38,000 clones, around a fifth recorded once. There were no patients who had received any treatment before thyroid surgery. Remarks on this clone: Its specificity is not known. A much larger clone is a single base away; this may be a read error.

The receptor's source is a female donor with papillary thyroid cancer or a benign thyroid nodule (not recorded which). Some clones in this sample may be carry-over from other donors' samples. This rearrangement joins TRBV12-3 or TRBV12-4 to TRBJ2-5; D gene unclear. Specimen: blood. The CDR3 protein is CASALPTGTQYF. The CDR3 bases are TGTGCCAGCGCCCTACCCACTGGGACCCAGTACTTC.